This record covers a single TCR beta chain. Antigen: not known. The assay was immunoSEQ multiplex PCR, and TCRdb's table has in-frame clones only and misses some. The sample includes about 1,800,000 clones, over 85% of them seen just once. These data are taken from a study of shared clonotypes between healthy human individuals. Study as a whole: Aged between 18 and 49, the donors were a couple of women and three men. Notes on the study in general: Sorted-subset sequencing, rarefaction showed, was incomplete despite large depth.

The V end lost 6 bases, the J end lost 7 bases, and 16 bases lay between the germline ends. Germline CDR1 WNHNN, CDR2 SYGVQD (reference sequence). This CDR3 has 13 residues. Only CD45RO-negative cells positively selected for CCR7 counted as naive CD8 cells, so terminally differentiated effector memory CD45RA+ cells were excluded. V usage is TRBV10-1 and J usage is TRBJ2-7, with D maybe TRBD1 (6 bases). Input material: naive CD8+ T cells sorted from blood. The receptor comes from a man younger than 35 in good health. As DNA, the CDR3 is TGCGCCAGCAGCCCGGACAGCTTGGGGGAGCAGTACTTC. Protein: CASSPDSLGEQYF.